This T cell receptor (beta chain) is drawn from a study of blood T cell repertoires in COVID-19. Study summary: Collection of acute and convalescent COVID-19 samples took place in the United States, Italy and Spain.

In Seattle, patients joined the study during active infection and were tracked longitudinally. Trimming pared 4 bases from V and 5 bases from J, leaving 7 bases between. The V gene's germline CDR1 is SGDLS and CDR2 YYNGEE. The CDR3 consists of 12 residues. Authors' data handling: Nucleated cell counts were estimated from reference gene primer amplification. TCRdb's copy holds only in-frame clones and misses some; the assay was immunoSEQ multiplex PCR. V, J and clone size are those of that table, while D and trimming were read from the DNA. The sample shows 150,000 or so clones, roughly 88% of them seen only once.

The V call is TRBV9, the J call TRBJ2-1; D not resolved. Specimen: peripheral blood. This sequence was found in a man aged 55 to 69 with COVID-19, enrolled during active disease. CDR3: CASSIEDNEQFF. In DNA form, the CDR3 reads TGTGCCAGCAGCATTGAGGACAATGAGCAGTTCTTC.